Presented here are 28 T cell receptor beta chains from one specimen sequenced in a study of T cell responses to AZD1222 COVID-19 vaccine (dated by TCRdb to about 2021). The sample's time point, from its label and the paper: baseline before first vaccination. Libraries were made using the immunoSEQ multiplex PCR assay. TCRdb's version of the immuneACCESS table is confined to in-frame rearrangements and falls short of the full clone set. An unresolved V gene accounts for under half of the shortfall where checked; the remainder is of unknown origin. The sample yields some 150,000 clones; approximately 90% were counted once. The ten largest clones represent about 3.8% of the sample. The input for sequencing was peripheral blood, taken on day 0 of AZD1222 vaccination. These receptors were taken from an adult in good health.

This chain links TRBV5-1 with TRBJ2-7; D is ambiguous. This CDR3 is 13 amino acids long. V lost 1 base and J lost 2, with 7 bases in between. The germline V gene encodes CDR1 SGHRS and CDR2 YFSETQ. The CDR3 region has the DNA TGCGCCAGCAGCTTGACGGCTGCCTACGAGCAGTACTTC. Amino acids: CASSLTAAYEQYF.

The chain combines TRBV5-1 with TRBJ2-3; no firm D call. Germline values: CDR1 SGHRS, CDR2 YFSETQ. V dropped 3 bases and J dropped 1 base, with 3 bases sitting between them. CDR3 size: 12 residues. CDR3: CASSWGTDTQYF. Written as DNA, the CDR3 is TGCGCCAGCAGCTGGGGCACAGATACGCAGTATTTT.

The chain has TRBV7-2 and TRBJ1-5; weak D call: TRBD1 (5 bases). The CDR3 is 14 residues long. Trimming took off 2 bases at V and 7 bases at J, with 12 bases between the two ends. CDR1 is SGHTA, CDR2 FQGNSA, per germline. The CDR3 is CASSLTRVGQPQHF. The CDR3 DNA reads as TGTGCCAGCAGCTTAACCAGGGTGGGCCAGCCCCAGCATTTT.

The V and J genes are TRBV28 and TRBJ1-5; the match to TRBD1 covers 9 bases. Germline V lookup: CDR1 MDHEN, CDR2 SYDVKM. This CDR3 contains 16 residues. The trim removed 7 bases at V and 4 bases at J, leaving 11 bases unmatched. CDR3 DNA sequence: TGTGCCAGCACCCTGGGGACAGGGTGGAGTAATCAGCCCCAGCATTTT. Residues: CASTLGTGWSNQPQHF.

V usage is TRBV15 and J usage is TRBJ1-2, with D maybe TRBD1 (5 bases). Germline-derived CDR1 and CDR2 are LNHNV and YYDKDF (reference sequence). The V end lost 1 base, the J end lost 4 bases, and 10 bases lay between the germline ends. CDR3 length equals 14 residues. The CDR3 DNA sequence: TGTGCCACCAGCAGAGCAAGGGGCAGCTATGGCTACACCTTC. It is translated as CATSRARGSYGYTF. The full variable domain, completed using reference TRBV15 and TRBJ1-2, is DAMVIQNPRYQVTQFGKPVTLSCSQTLNHNVMYWYQQKSSQAPKLLFHYYDKDFNNEADTPDNFQSRRPNTSFCFLDIRSPGLGDTAMYLCATSRARGSYGYTFGSGTRLTVV.

CDR3 sequence: CASGGVDRRLGGNQPQHF. In nucleotides, the CDR3 is TGTGCCAGCGGAGGGGTGGACAGGCGGCTAGGGGGCAATCAGCCCCAGCATTTT. The chain recombines TRBV28 with TRBJ1-5; 7 nucleotides align to TRBD1. This CDR3 spans 18 amino acids. V lost 8 bases and J lost 2; bases outside the gene matches: 18. Germline V gives CDR1 MDHEN, CDR2 SYDVKM.

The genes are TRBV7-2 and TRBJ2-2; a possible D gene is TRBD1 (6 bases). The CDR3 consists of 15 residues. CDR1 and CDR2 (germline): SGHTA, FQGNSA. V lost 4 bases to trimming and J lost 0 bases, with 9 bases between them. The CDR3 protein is CASSWGHANTGELFF. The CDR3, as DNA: TGTGCCAGCAGCTGGGGGCACGCGAACACCGGGGAGCTGTTTTTT.

This CDR3 reads CASSIRDGYNEQFF. The CDR3 region has the DNA TGTGCCAGCAGCATCCGGGACGGATACAATGAGCAGTTCTTC. The chain couples TRBV3-1 (or the pseudogene TRBV3-2) to TRBJ2-1; possibly TRBD1 or TRBD2 for D (5 bases each). Trimming left V 5 bases short and J 4 bases short, with 12 bases between. CDR1 is LGHDT and CDR2 is YNNKEL in the germline V gene (reference sequence). The CDR3 loop spans 14 amino acids.

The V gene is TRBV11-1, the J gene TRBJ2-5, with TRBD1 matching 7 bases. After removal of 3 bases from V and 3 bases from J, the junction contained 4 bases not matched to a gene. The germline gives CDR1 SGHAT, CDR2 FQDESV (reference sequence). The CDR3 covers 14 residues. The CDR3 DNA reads TGTGCCAGCAGCTTTCTTCAGGGGGAAGAGACCCAGTACTTC. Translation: CASSFLQGEETQYF.

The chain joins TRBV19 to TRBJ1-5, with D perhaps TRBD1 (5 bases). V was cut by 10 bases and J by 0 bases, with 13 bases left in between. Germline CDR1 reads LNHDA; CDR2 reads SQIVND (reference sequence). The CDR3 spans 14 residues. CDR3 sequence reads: CATSGGYSNQPQHF. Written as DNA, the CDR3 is TGTGCCACCTCGGGGGGGTATAGCAATCAGCCCCAGCATTTT.

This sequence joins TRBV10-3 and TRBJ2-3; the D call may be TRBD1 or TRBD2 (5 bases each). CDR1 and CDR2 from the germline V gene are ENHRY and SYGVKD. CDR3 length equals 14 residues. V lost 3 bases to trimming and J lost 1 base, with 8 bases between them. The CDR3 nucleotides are TGTGCCATCAGTGACAGAGGGGGCACAGATACGCAGTATTTT. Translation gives CAISDRGGTDTQYF.

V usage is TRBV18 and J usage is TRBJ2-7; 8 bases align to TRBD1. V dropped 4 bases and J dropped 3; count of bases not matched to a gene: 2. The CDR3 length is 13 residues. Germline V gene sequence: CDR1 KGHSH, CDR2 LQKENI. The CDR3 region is CASSQTGGYEQYF. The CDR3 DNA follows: TGTGCCAGCTCACAAACAGGGGGCTACGAGCAGTACTTC.

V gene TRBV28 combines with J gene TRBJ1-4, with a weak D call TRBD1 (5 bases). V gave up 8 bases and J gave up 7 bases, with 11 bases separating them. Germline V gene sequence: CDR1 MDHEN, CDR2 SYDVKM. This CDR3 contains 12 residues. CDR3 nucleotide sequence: TGTGCCAGCCTGCGGGGGAGTGAAAAACTGTTTTTT. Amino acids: CASLRGSEKLFF.

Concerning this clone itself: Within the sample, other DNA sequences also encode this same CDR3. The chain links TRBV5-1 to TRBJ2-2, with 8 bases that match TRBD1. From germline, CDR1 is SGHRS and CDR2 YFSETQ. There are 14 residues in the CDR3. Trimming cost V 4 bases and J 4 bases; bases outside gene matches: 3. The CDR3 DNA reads TGCGCCAGCAGCCCAGGGGGCGGCACCGGGGAGCTGTTTTTT. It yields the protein CASSPGGGTGELFF.

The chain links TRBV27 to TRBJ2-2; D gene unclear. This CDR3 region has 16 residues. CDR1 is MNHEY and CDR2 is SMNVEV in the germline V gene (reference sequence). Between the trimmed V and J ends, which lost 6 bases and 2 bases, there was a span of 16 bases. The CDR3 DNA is TGTGCCAGCAGCCCGGCGGCCGGAGCCAACACCGGGGAGCTGTTTTTT. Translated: CASSPAAGANTGELFF.

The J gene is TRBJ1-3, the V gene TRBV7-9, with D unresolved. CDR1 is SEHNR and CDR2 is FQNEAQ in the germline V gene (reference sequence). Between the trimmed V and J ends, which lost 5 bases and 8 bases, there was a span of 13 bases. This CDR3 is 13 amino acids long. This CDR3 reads CASSQRLADTIYF. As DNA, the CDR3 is TGTGCCAGCAGCCAGAGGTTGGCGGACACCATATATTTT.

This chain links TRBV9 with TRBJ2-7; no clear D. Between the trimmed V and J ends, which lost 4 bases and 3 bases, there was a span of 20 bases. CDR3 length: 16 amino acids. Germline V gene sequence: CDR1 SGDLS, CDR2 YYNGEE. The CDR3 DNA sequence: TGTGCCAGCAGCTTCACCTTTGGGATCGGAAACTACGAGCAGTACTTC. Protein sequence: CASSFTFGIGNYEQYF.

Written as DNA, the CDR3 is TGTGCCAGCAGCGAGAGGGACAGCCCACCAATTTCACCCCTCCACTTT. Translation gives CASSERDSPPISPLHF. V gene TRBV9 combines with J gene TRBJ1-6; 7 positions agree with TRBD1. CDR1 is SGDLS, CDR2 YYNGEE, per germline. The CDR3 is made up of 16 amino acids. Trimming cost V 3 bases and J 9 bases; bases outside gene matches: 12.

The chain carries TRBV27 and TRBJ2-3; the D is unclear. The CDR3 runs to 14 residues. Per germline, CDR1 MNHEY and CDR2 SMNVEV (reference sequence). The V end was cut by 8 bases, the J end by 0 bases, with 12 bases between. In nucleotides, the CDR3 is TGTGCCAGCCGGATAACCTTTAGCACAGATACGCAGTATTTT. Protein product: CASRITFSTDTQYF.

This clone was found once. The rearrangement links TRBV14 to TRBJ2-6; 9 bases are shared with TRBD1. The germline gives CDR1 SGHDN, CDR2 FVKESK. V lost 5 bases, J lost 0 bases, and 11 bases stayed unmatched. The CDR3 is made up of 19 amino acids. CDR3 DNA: TGTGCCAGCAGCAGACGTCCGGGACAGGGCAACTCTGGGGCCAACGTCCTGACTTTC. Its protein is CASSRRPGQGNSGANVLTF.

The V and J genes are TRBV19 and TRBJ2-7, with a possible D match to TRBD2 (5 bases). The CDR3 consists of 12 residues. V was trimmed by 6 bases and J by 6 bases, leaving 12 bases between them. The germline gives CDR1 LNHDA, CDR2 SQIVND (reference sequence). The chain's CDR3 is CASSGLGGEQYF. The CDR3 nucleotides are TGTGCCAGTAGCGGCCTAGGAGGCGAGCAGTACTTC.

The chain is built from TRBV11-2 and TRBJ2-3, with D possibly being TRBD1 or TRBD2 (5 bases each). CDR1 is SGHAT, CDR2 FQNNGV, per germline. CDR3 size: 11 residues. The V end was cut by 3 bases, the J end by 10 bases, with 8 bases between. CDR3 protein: CASSFVGAQYF. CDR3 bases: TGTGCCAGCAGCTTTGTGGGGGCGCAGTATTTT. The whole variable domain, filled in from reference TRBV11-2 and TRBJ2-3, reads EAGVAQSPRYKIIEKRQSVAFWCNPISGHATLYWYQQILGQGPKLLIQFQNNGVVDDSQLPKDRFSAERLKGVDSTLKIQPAKLEDSAVYLCASSFVGAQYFGPGTRLTVL.

Here the CDR3 DNA reads TGCGCCAGCAGCTTGGTGCGGGGAACCTACGAGCAGTACTTC. Its translation is CASSLVRGTYEQYF. V is TRBV5-1 and J is TRBJ2-7, with D possibly matching TRBD2 (6 bases). V was trimmed by 0 bases and J by 2 bases, leaving 9 bases between them. The CDR3 totals 14 residues. The germline V gene encodes CDR1 SGHRS and CDR2 YFSETQ. Supplemented by reference TRBV5-1 and TRBJ2-7, the full variable domain reads KAGVTQTPRYLIKTRGQQVTLSCSPISGHRSVSWYQQTPGQGLQFLFEYFSETQRNKGNFPGRFSGRQFSNSRSEMNVSTLELGDSALYLCASSLVRGTYEQYFGPGTRLTVT.

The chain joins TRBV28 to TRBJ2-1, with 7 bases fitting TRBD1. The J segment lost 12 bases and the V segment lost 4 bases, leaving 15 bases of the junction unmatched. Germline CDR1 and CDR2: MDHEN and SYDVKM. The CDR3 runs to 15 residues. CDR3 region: CASSSQQGWVNRQFF. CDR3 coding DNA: TGTGCCAGCAGTTCCCAACAGGGGTGGGTCAATCGGCAGTTCTTC.

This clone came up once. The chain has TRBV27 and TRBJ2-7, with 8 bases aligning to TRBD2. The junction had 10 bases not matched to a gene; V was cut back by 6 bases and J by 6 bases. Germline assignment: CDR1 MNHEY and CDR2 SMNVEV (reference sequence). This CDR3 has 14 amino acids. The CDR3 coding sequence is TGTGCCAGCAGCCGGAGCGGGAGCTGGAGCGAGCAGTACTTC. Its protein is CASSRSGSWSEQYF.

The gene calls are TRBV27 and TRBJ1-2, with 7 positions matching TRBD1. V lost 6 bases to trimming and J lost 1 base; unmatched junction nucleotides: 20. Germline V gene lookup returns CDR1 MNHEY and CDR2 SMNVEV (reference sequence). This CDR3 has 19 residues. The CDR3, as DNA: TGTGCCAGCAGCCCCCGGAGTCGGGACAGAGACGAATTTAACTATGGCTACACCTTC. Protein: CASSPRSRDRDEFNYGYTF.

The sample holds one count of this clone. The CDR3 reads CASSLSSSGRFEQYF. The CDR3 nucleotides are TGTGCCAGCAGTTTATCGTCTAGCGGGAGGTTCGAGCAGTACTTC. V is TRBV27 and J is TRBJ2-7, with TRBD2 identical over 11 bases. Trimming cost V 0 bases and J 6 bases; bases outside gene matches: 4. CDR1 is MNHEY and CDR2 is SMNVEV in the germline V gene (reference sequence). CDR3 length: 15 amino acids.

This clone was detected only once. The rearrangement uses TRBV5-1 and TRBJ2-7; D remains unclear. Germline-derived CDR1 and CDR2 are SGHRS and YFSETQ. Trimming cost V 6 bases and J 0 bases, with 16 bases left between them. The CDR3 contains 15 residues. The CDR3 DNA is TGCGCCAGCAAGGAGAGCCAGATAAGCTCCTACGAGCAGTACTTC. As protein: CASKESQISSYEQYF.